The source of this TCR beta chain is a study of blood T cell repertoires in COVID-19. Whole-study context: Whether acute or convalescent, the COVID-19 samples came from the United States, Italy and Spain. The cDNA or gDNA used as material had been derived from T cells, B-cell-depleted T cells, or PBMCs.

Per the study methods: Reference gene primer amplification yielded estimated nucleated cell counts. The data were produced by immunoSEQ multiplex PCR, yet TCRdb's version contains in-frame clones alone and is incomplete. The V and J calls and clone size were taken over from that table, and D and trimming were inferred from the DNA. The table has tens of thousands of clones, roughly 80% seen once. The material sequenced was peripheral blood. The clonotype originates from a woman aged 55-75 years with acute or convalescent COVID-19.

The CDR3 spells CASDRGRTEAFF. CDR3 DNA sequence: TGTGCCAGCGACAGGGGACGGACTGAAGCTTTCTTT. The V gene is TRBV2, the J gene TRBJ1-1; TRBD1 aligns across 8 bases. The CDR3 covers 12 residues. Looked up from germline, CDR1 is SNHLY and CDR2 is FYNNEI. After removal of 8 bases from V and 5 bases from J, the junction contained 4 bases not matched to a gene.